This passage covers 26 T cell receptor beta chains from one sample sequenced in a study of T cells in Graves' hyperthyroidism and ophthalmopathy. What was amplified from RNA transcripts were TCR beta CDR3 regions. A set of HTBI primers served as the primers for a first-round RT-PCR of the TCR CDR3. In TCRdb, the multiplex PCR reads were re-called with MiXCR into one record per CDR3 protein. The data show 480,000 or so distinct CDR3 sequences, with around 14% seen just once and around a sixth held by the top ten. Sample: blood. All receptors come from a woman between 18 and 29 years old with Graves' hyperthyroidism.

The chain uses TRBV12-3 or TRBV12-4 and TRBJ2-3, with TRBD2 identical over 11 bases. After removal of 7 bases from V and 2 bases from J, the junction contained 5 bases not matched to a gene. The CDR3 has 15 amino acids. CDR3 amino acids: CASTTGLADTDTQYF. CDR3 nucleotide sequence: TGTGCCAGCACCACGGGACTAGCGGACACAGATACGCAGTATTTT.

V gene TRBV11-2 combines with J gene TRBJ1-2; D gene ambiguous. The CDR3 has 13 amino acids. Germline V gene data show CDR1 as SGHAT and CDR2 as FQNNGV. The ends were cut back, 1 base at V and 7 bases at J, with 10 bases in the middle. The CDR3 DNA reads as TGTGCCAGCAGCTTAGTTCCCCTGGGTGGCTACACCTTC. It specifies CASSLVPLGGYTF.

At least ten counts were recorded for this clonotype. The CDR3 coding sequence is TGCGCCAGCAGCTTAGGGACTAGCGGGATGCAGTTCTTC. Encoded protein: CASSLGTSGMQFF. V gene TRBV5-1 combines with J gene TRBJ2-1; 13 positions match TRBD2. Germline trimming cut 2 bases from V and 12 bases from J; bases unmatched to any gene: 2. Germline V CDR1 and CDR2: SGHRS, YFSETQ. The CDR3 sequence is 13 residues long.

This clonotype occurred many times. This sequence joins TRBV12-3 or TRBV12-4 and TRBJ2-5; 9 bases align to TRBD1. J lost 5 bases, V lost 6 bases, and 7 bases had no gene match. The CDR3 contains 14 residues. Here the CDR3 reads CASRAGTGTETQYF. The CDR3 nucleotides read TGTGCCAGCAGGGCGGGGACAGGGACGGAGACCCAGTACTTC.

The CDR3 nucleotides read TGTGCCAGCAAGGGACTAGCGGGACTTTACGAGCAGTACTTC. It codes for CASKGLAGLYEQYF. The chain links TRBV6-1 to TRBJ2-7, with 13 bases that match TRBD2. Germline V gene sequence: CDR1 MNHNS, CDR2 SASEGT. Trimming removed 7 bases from V and 4 bases from J; junction bases left unmatched: 4. CDR3 length: 14 residues.

This clonotype was recorded at least ten times. This chain links TRBV12-5 with TRBJ1-2, with 10 bases that match TRBD1. This CDR3 has 16 amino acids. V trimming: 6 bases; J trimming: 7 bases; junction bases outside the gene matches: 14. CDR1 and CDR2 from the germline V gene are LGHNT and FRNRAP. CDR3 bases: TGTGCTAGTGGGACCCCTCCGGGACAGGGGCCTGGTGGCTACACCTTC. Protein: CASGTPPGQGPGGYTF.

The chain has TRBV24-1 and TRBJ2-1; 12 bases match TRBD2. The length of the CDR3 is 15 residues. With 6 bases clipped from V and 8 bases from J, the junction kept 7 bases outside the gene matches. Per the germline V gene, CDR1 is KGHDR and CDR2 is SFDVKD. The CDR3 protein is CATSLTSGGVDEQFF. The CDR3 DNA reads TGTGCCACCAGTCTGACTAGCGGGGGCGTCGATGAGCAGTTCTTC.

This chain uses TRBV27 with TRBJ2-7, with TRBD2 identical over 10 bases. The germline gives CDR1 MNHEY, CDR2 SMNVEV (reference sequence). V gave up 8 bases and J gave up 4 bases; unmatched junction bases: 23. CDR3 size: 19 residues. CDR3 residues: CASAPPLRLAGAENYEQYF. DNA for the CDR3: TGTGCCAGCGCTCCACCCCTAAGGCTAGCGGGAGCCGAAAATTACGAGCAGTACTTC.

The V and J genes are TRBV9 and TRBJ1-3; D uncertain. CDR3 length: 14 amino acids. The V gene lost 6 bases and the J gene lost 4 bases, with 14 bases spanning the gap. CDR1 and CDR2 (germline): SGDLS, YYNGEE. The CDR3 sequence: CASNTDSRGNTIYF. CDR3 nucleotides: TGTGCCAGCAATACGGACTCGCGGGGAAACACCATATATTTT.

This clonotype appeared a few times. This sequence joins TRBV19 and TRBJ2-3; possible D gene TRBD2, 5 bases. The ends were cut back, 5 bases at V and 2 bases at J, with 8 bases in the middle. The V gene's germline CDR1 is LNHDA and CDR2 SQIVND (reference sequence). CDR3 length equals 13 residues. The CDR3 sequence: CASSGSLTDTQYF. The CDR3 DNA reads TGTGCCAGTAGTGGGAGTCTCACAGATACGCAGTATTTT.

This clonotype has only a few counts. The chain carries TRBV5-6 and TRBJ2-5; the D gene is possibly TRBD1 (7 bases). The CDR3 runs 22 residues. V shed 6 bases and J shed 2 bases, with 38 bases lying between them. From germline, CDR1 is SGHDT and CDR2 YYEEEE. CDR3 sequence reads: CASIPRRQGFWGVRARQETQYF. The CDR3 DNA follows: TGTGCCAGCATCCCTCGGAGACAGGGTTTTTGGGGGGTACGAGCGAGACAAGAGACCCAGTACTTC.

This clonotype was recorded many times. The chain joins TRBV20-1 to TRBJ2-1; 11 bases match TRBD2. Looked up from germline, CDR1 is DFQATT and CDR2 is SNEGSKA (reference sequence). Trimming took 5 bases from V and 9 from J; bases not matched to a gene: 18. The CDR3 covers 17 residues. CDR3 bases: TGCAGTGCTTCCGAGCCGCTACTAGCGGGAGTTAGGAGTGAGCAGTTCTTC. Translation gives CSASEPLLAGVRSEQFF.

CDR3 loop: CSARGERDQPQHF. CDR3 DNA sequence: TGCAGTGCTAGAGGGGAGCGCGATCAGCCCCAGCATTTT. The V and J genes are TRBV20-1 and TRBJ1-5; D gene uncertain. The CDR3 spans 13 residues. Germline V gene data show CDR1 as DFQATT and CDR2 as SNEGSKA (reference sequence). V dropped 1 base and J dropped 5 bases, with 9 bases sitting between them.

This clonotype was seen only a few times. This may arise from a read error, as a much more abundant clone is one base away. This rearrangement joins TRBV6-5 to TRBJ1-6; 7 bases line up with TRBD1. V shed 5 bases and J 6 bases; nucleotides not matched to a gene: 10. The CDR3 has 16 residues. Germline V gene sequence: CDR1 MNHEY, CDR2 SVGAGI. DNA for the CDR3: TGTGCCAGCAGTACCCGGACAGGCCGAATTAATTCACCCCTCCACTTT. Residues: CASSTRTGRINSPLHF.

This clonotype came up a few times. The rearrangement uses TRBV14 and TRBJ2-7; D gene unclear. The CDR3 sequence is 14 residues long. The germline CDR1 and CDR2 sequences are SGHDN and FVKESK. Trimming removed 2 bases at V and 5 bases at J, with 13 bases between. The CDR3 here is CASSQLVAYDEQYF. In nucleotides, the CDR3 is TGTGCCAGCAGCCAATTGGTAGCTTACGACGAGCAGTACTTC.

The sample holds many counts of this clonotype. The gene calls are TRBV6-1 and TRBJ2-2; D tentatively fits TRBD1 or TRBD2 (7 bases each). This CDR3 is 15 amino acids long. Between the trimmed V and J ends, which lost 6 bases and 1 base, there was a span of 12 bases. Germline loops: CDR1 MNHNS, CDR2 SASEGT. The CDR3 reads CASRKRDRNTGELFF. DNA of the CDR3: TGTGCCAGCAGAAAGCGGGACAGGAACACCGGGGAGCTGTTTTTT.

This clonotype was seen many times. The CDR3 DNA follows: TGTGCCAGCAGTTTAGTCCCCCCGGGAACTGAAGCTTTCTTT. Translation: CASSLVPPGTEAFF. This chain uses TRBV27 with TRBJ1-1; unclear D gene. The CDR3 runs to 14 residues. V was shortened by 2 bases and J by 5 bases, with 12 bases between the two germline ends. The V gene's germline CDR1 is MNHEY and CDR2 SMNVEV (reference sequence).

This clonotype was picked up many times. V usage is TRBV14 and J usage is TRBJ2-1; the D gene is possibly TRBD1 (5 bases). The CDR3 consists of 16 residues. V shed 2 bases and J shed 3 bases, with 14 bases lying between them. The germline V gene encodes CDR1 SGHDN and CDR2 FVKESK. CDR3 sequence: CASSQFGAAFYNEQFF. CDR3 sequence (DNA): TGTGCCAGCAGCCAATTTGGGGCGGCGTTCTACAATGAGCAGTTCTTC.

This clonotype turned up a few times. The chain recombines TRBV11-3 with TRBJ2-1; 9 nucleotides agree with TRBD2. This CDR3 is 17 amino acids long. Germline V gives CDR1 SGHNT, CDR2 YENEEA. V lost 3 bases and J lost 9; bases outside the gene matches: 15. For the CDR3, the DNA is TGTGCCAGCAGCTTCCGTAGCGGGAGCCACCCCGGCAGTGAGCAGTTCTTC. Its translation: CASSFRSGSHPGSEQFF.

A few counts support this clonotype. J is TRBJ1-2 and V is TRBV29-1; D is possibly TRBD1 (6 bases). Germline V gene sequence: CDR1 SQVTM, CDR2 ANQGSEA. V shed 6 bases and J shed 0 bases, with 14 bases lying between them. The CDR3 is made up of 14 amino acids. This CDR3 is CSVAGDSANYGYTF. For the CDR3, the DNA is TGCAGCGTAGCAGGGGATTCGGCTAACTATGGCTACACCTTC.

This clonotype occurred many times. The chain uses TRBV20-1 and TRBJ1-1; the D is unclear. Looked up from germline, CDR1 is DFQATT and CDR2 is SNEGSKA (reference sequence). This CDR3 has 14 residues. The V end lost 1 base, the J end lost 0 bases, and 9 bases lay between the germline ends. CDR3 coding DNA: TGCAGTGCTAGAGTGGGGAGTGTGAACACTGAAGCTTTCTTT. Amino acid sequence: CSARVGSVNTEAFF.

This clonotype was seen at least ten times. The genes are TRBV2 and TRBJ1-4; D is ambiguous. The CDR3 spans 12 residues. Per the germline V gene, CDR1 is SNHLY and CDR2 is FYNNEI. Trimming shortened V by 5 bases and J by 8 bases, and 9 bases separated the two germline ends. CDR3: CASSITSEKLFF. The CDR3 DNA reads as TGTGCCAGCAGTATTACAAGCGAAAAACTGTTTTTT.

In this sample, this clonotype turned up a few times. The V and J genes are TRBV6-4 and TRBJ2-1, with 12 nucleotides matching TRBD2. The CDR3 covers 15 residues. CDR1 is MRHNA and CDR2 is SNTAGT in the germline V gene. With 2 bases clipped from V and 4 bases from J, the junction kept 0 bases outside the gene matches. The CDR3 DNA reads as TGTGCCAGCAGTGACGGACTAGCGGGATACAATGAGCAGTTCTTC. Translation: CASSDGLAGYNEQFF.

As to this clonotype: This sequence may be a read error, since a much larger clone differs from it by one base. The J gene is TRBJ2-7, the V gene TRBV5-4; the D gene is possibly TRBD2 (6 bases). V shed 4 bases and J shed 2 bases, with 13 bases lying between them. Germline CDR1 SGHNT, CDR2 YYREEE (reference sequence). The CDR3 sequence is 14 residues long. The CDR3 DNA reads TGTGCCAGCAGCCCGGGGACTCCCCCCTACGAGCAGTACGTC. Amino acids: CASSPGTPPYEQYV.

The CDR3 here is CASSLWQMLNYGYTF. In DNA form, the CDR3 reads TGTGCCAGCAGCTTGTGGCAGATGCTAAACTATGGCTACACCTTC. The chain uses TRBV5-4 and TRBJ1-2, with D unclear. CDR1 SGHNT and CDR2 YYREEE come from the germline V gene (reference sequence). V lost 1 base and J lost 2, with 12 bases in between. The CDR3 runs to 15 residues.

Ten or more counts support this clonotype. This chain uses TRBV5-1 with TRBJ2-3, with D possibly matching TRBD2 (6 bases). The CDR3 sequence is 15 residues long. Germline V gives CDR1 SGHRS, CDR2 YFSETQ. Trimming shortened V by 2 bases and J by 2 bases, and 12 bases separated the two germline ends. Here the CDR3 DNA reads TGCGCCAGCAGCTTCCCTAGCGTTTCCACAGATACGCAGTATTTT. Encoded protein: CASSFPSVSTDTQYF.